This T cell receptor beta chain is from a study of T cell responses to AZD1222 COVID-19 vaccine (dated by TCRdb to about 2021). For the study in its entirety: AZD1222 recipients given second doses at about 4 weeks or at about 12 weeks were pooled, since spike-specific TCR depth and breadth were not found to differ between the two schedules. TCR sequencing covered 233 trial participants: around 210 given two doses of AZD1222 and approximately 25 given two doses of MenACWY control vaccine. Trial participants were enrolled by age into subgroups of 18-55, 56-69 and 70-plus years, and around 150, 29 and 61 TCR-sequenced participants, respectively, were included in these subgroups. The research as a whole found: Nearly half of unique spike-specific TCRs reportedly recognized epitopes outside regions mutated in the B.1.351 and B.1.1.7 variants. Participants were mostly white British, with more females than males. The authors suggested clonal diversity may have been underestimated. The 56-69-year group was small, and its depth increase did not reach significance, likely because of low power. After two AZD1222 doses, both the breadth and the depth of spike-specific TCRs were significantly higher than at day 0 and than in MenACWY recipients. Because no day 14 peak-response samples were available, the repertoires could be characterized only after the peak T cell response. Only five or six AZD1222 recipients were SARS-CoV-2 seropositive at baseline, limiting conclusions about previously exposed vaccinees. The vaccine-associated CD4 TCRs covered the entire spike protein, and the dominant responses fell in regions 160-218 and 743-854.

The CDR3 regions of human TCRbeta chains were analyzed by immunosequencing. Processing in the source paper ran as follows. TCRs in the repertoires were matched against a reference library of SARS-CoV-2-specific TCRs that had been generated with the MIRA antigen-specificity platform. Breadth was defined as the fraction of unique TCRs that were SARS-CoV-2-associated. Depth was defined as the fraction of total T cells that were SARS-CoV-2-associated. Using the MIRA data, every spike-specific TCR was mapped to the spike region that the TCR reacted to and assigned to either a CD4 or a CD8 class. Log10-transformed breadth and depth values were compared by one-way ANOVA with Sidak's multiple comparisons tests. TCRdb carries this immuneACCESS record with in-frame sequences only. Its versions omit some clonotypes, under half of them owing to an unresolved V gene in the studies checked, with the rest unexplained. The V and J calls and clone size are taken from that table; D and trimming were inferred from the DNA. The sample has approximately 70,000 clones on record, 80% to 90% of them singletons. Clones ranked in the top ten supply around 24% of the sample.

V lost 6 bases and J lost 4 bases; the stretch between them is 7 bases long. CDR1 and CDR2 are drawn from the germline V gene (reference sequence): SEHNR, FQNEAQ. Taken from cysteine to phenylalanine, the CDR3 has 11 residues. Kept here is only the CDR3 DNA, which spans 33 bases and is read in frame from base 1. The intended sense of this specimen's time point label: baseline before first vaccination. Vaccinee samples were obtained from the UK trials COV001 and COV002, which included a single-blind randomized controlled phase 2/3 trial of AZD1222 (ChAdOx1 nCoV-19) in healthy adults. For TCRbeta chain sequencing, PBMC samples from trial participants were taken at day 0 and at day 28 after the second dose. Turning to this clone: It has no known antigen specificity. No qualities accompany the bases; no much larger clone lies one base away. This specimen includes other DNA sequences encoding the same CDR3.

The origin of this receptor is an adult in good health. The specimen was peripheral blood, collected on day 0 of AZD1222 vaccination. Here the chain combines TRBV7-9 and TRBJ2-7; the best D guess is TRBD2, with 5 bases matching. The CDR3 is CASSTGYEQYF. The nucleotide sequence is TGTGCCAGCAGTACGGGGTACGAGCAGTACTTC.